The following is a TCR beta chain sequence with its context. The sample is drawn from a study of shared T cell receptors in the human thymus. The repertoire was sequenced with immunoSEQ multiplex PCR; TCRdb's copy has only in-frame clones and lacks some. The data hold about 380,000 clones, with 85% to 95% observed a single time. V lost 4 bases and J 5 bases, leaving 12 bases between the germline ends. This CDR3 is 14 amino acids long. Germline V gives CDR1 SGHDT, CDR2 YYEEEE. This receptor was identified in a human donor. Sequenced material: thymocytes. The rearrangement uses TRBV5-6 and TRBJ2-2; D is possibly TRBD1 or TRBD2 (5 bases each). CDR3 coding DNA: TGTGCCAGCAGCCCGGGACCCGGGACCGGGGAGCTGTTTTTT. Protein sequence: CASSPGPGTGELFF.